The 3 T cell receptor beta chains presented below share a single source sample, sequenced in a study of sequential checkpoint blockade in melanoma (dated by TCRdb to between 2018 and 2021). Library preparation was by the immunoSEQ multiplex PCR assay. Here the immuneACCESS table is served through TCRdb, limited to in-frame sequences with V and J called. Missing clones are a known gap in these copies; in checked studies unresolved V genes cover under half, and the rest lacks a known reason. This sample is represented by roughly 8,500 clones; more than 20% of them were singletons. Roughly a tenth of the sample rests with the top ten. The treatment or condition tag for this specimen amounts to: randomized to nivolumab then ipilimumab (arm A) or the reverse (arm B). This specimen consisted of tumor tissue (inferred from file names), obtained from a patient given nivolumab and ipilimumab in sequence. The receptors shown here come from a human donor with melanoma.

The chain links TRBV5-1 to TRBJ2-7, with D possibly TRBD1 on 6 matching bases. CDR1 is SGHRS and CDR2 is YFSETQ in the germline V gene. The CDR3 has 15 amino acids. V lost 0 bases and J lost 5, with 15 bases in between. Here the CDR3 DNA reads TGCGCCAGCAGCTTGGAAGGGACACCTGGGGACGAGCAGTACTTC. It translates to CASSLEGTPGDEQYF.

The chain joins TRBV28 to TRBJ2-5; 9 positions match TRBD2. Losses at the gene ends were 6 bases for V and 5 bases for J; bases not matched to a gene: 10. The CDR3 runs to 15 residues. Germline V lookup: CDR1 MDHEN, CDR2 SYDVKM. CDR3 DNA sequence: TGTGCCAGCAGCCGCCCTCGGGCGGGAGGGGAGACCCAGTACTTC. Translation: CASSRPRAGGETQYF.

This clone was detected many times. J is TRBJ1-1 and V is TRBV11-3; tentative D call: TRBD1 (6 bases). The V end was cut by 5 bases, the J end by 3 bases, with 13 bases between. This CDR3 is 14 amino acids long. Germline V gene sequence: CDR1 SGHNT, CDR2 YENEEA. CDR3 amino acids: CASSQGDTYTEAFF. The CDR3 DNA sequence: TGTGCCAGCAGCCAAGGGGACACTTACACTGAAGCTTTCTTT.